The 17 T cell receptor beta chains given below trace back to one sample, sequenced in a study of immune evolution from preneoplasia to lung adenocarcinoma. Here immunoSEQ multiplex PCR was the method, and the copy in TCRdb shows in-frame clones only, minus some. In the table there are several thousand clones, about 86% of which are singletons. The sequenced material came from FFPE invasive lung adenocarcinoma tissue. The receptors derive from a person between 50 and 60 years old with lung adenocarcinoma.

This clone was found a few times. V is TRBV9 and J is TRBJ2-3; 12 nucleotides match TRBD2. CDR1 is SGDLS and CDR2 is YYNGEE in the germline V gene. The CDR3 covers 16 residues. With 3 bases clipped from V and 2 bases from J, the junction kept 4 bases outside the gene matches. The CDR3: CASSALAGGYTDTQYF. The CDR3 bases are TGTGCCAGCAGCGCACTAGCGGGGGGCTACACAGATACGCAGTATTTT.

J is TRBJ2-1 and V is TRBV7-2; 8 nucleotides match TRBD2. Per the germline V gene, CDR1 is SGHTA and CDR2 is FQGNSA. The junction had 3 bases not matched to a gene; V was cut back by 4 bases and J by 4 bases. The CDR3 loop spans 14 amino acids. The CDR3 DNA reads TGTGCCAGCAGCTGGTTAGCGGGGTACAATGAGCAGTTCTTC. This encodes CASSWLAGYNEQFF.

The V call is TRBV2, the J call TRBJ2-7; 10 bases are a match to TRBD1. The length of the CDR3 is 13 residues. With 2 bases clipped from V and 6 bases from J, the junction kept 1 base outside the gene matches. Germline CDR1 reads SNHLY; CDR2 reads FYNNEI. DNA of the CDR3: TGTGCCAGCAGTGAAAGGGACAGGGGCGAGCAGTACTTC. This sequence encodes CASSERDRGEQYF.

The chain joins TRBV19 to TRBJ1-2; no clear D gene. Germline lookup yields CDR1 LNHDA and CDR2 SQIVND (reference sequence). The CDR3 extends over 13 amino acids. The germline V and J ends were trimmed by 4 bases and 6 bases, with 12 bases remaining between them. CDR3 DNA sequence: TGTGCCAGTAGTACCCCTCGGGTCGATGGCTACACCTTC. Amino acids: CASSTPRVDGYTF.

CDR3 bases: TGTGCCAGCAGAAAGGGACAGGACGGCACTGAAGCTTTCTTT. This translates into CASRKGQDGTEAFF. The chain couples TRBV6-5 to TRBJ1-1; 8 bases line up with TRBD1. There are 14 residues in the CDR3. V was clipped by 6 bases and J by 4 bases; unmatched bases: 7. CDR1 and CDR2 from the germline V gene are MNHEY and SVGAGI.

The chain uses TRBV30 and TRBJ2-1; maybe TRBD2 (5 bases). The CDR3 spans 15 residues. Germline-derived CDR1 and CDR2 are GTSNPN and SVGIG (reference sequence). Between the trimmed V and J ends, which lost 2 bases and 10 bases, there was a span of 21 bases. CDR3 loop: CAWSKRRVVEMEQFF. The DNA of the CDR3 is TGTGCCTGGAGTAAACGGCGGGTAGTCGAGATGGAGCAGTTCTTC.

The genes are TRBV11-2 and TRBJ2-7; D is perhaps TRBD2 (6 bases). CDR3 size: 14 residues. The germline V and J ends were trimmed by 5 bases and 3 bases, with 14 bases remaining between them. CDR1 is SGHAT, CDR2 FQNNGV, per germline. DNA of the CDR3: TGTGCCAGCAGCGCGGGGACGGCCAACTACGAGCAGTACTTC. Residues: CASSAGTANYEQYF.

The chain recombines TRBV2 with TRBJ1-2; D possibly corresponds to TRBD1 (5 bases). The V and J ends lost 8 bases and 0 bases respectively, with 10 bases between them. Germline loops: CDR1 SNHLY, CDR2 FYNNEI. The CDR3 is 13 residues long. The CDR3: CASADRTNYGYTF. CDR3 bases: TGTGCCAGCGCCGACAGAACTAACTATGGCTACACCTTC. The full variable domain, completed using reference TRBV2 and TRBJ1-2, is EPEVTQTPSHQVTQMGQEVILRCVPISNHLYFYWYRQILGQKVEFLVSFYNNEISEKSEIFDDQFSVERPDGSNFTLKIRSTKLEDSAMYFCASADRTNYGYTFGSGTRLTVV.

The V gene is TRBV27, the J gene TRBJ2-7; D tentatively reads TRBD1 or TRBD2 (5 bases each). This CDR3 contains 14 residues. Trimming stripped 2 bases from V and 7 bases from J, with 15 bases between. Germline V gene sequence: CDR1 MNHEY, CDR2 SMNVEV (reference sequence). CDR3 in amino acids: CASSLGGGSHEQYF. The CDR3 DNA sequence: TGTGCCAGCAGTTTAGGTGGGGGAAGTCATGAGCAGTACTTC.

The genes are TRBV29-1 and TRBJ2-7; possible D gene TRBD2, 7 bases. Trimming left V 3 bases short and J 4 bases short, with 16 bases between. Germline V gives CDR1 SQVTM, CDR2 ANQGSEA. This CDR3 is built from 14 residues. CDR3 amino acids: CSVERGPAGYEQYF. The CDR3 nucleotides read TGCAGCGTTGAGCGGGGGCCAGCGGGGTACGAGCAGTACTTC.

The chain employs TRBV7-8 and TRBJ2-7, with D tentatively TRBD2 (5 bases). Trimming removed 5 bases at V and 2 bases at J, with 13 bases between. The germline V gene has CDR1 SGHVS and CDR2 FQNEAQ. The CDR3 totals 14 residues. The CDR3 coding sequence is TGTGCCAGCAGCCCCTGGACGGGAACCTACGAGCAGTACTTC. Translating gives CASSPWTGTYEQYF.

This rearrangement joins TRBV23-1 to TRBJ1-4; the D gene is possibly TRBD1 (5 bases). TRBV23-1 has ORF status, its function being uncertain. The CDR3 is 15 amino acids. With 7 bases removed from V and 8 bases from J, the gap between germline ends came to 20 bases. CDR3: CASTAGRGEGEKLFF. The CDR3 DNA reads TGCGCCAGCACCGCGGGTAGGGGAGAAGGGGAAAAACTGTTTTTT.

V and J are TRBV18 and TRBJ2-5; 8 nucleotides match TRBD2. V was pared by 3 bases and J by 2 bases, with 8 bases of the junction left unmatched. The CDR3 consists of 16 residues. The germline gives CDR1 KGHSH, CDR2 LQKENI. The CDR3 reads CASSPQRAGDQETQYF. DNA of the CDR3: TGTGCCAGCTCACCCCAAAGAGCGGGAGATCAAGAGACCCAGTACTTC.

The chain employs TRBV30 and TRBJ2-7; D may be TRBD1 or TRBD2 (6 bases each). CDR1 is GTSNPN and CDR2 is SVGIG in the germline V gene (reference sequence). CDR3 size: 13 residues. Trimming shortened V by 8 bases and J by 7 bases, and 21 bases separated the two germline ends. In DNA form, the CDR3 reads TGTGCCCAAACACAGGGCCCCGGAGGGGAGCAGTACTTC. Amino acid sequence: CAQTQGPGGEQYF.

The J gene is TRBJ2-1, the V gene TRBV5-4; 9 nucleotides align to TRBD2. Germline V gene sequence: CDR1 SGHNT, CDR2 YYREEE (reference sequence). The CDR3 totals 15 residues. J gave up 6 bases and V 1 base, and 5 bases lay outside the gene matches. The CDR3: CASSLSAGGLNEQFF. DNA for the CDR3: TGTGCCAGCAGCTTGTCAGCGGGAGGACTCAATGAGCAGTTCTTC.

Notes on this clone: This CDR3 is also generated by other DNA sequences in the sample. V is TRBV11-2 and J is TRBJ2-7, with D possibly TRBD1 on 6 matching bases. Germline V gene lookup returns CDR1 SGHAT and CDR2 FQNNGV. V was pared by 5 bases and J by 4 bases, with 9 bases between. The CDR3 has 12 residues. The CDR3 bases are TGTGCCAGCAGCCCGCAGGGGTACGAGCAGTACTTC. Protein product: CASSPQGYEQYF.

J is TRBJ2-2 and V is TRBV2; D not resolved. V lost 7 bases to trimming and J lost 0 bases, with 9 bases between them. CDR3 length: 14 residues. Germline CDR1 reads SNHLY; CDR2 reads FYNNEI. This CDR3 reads CASKYRPNTGELFF. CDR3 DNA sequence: TGTGCCAGCAAGTACAGACCGAACACCGGGGAGCTGTTTTTT.